Each of the 7 T cell receptor beta chains below was sequenced from the same sample in a study of blood T cell repertoires in COVID-19. This table comes from immunoSEQ multiplex PCR, and its TCRdb copy is limited to in-frame clones, with some not included. The data hold under 200,000 clones, with roughly 80% observed a single time. Source material: PBMCs or T cells enriched from blood (not recorded which). These TCRs come from a woman aged 60-70 years with acute COVID-19.

This chain joins TRBV27 and TRBJ1-1, with TRBD1 as a possible D gene (5 bases). Between the trimmed V and J ends, which lost 3 bases and 5 bases, there was a span of 13 bases. CDR1 and CDR2 from the germline V gene are MNHEY and SMNVEV (reference sequence). This CDR3 has 14 amino acids. The CDR3 region is CASSLARVSTEAFF. CDR3 nucleotide sequence: TGTGCCAGCAGTTTGGCCAGGGTGTCAACTGAAGCTTTCTTT.

The rearrangement joins TRBV5-8 to TRBJ1-5; D not certain. Trimming stripped 8 bases from V and 11 bases from J, with 29 bases between. This CDR3 region has 16 residues. The germline CDR1 and CDR2 sequences are SGHTS and YDEGEE. The CDR3 DNA is TGTGCCAGGTCCTACCCTCTACGGTCCGCCGAAGTGGCCCAGCATTTT. Protein product: CARSYPLRSAEVAQHF. The full variable domain, with the rest looked up from reference TRBV5-8 and TRBJ1-5, is EAGVTQSPTHLIKTRGQQATLRCSPISGHTSVYWYQQALGLGLQFLLWYDEGEERNRGNFPPRFSGRQFPNYSSELNVNALELEDSALYLCARSYPLRSAEVAQHFGDGTRLSIL.

V gene TRBV7-9 combines with J gene TRBJ2-6; 13 nucleotides line up with TRBD2. Losses at the gene ends were 5 bases for V and 2 bases for J; bases not matched to a gene: 3. This CDR3 has 17 residues. CDR1 SEHNR and CDR2 FQNEAQ come from the germline V gene (reference sequence). The CDR3 sequence: CASSRTSGSTGANVLTF. The CDR3 DNA reads as TGTGCCAGCAGCCGGACTAGCGGGAGCACTGGGGCCAACGTCCTGACTTTC.

This rearrangement joins TRBV19 to TRBJ1-5; perhaps TRBD1 as D (6 bases). The V gene lost 1 base and the J gene lost 1 base, with 8 bases spanning the gap. CDR3 size: 15 residues. Germline values: CDR1 LNHDA, CDR2 SQIVND (reference sequence). The DNA for the CDR3 is TGTGCCAGTAGTATAGGGGGGCAAAGCAATCAGCCCCAGCATTTT. It encodes CASSIGGQSNQPQHF.

V and J are TRBV5-6 and TRBJ1-2; D unclear. Trimming removed 4 bases from V and 6 bases from J, with 16 bases in between. CDR1 and CDR2 from the germline V gene are SGHDT and YYEEEE. The CDR3 contains 14 residues. The CDR3 loop reads CASSLEEFLNGYTF. The CDR3 bases are TGTGCCAGCAGCCTGGAGGAGTTTTTGAATGGCTACACCTTC.

The chain has TRBV24-1 and TRBJ2-3; a weak D match, TRBD1 (5 bases). CDR3 size: 14 residues. Between the trimmed V and J ends, which lost 3 bases and 3 bases, there was a span of 9 bases. Germline CDR1 KGHDR, CDR2 SFDVKD. CDR3 sequence reads: CATSDSQGTDTQYF. DNA for the CDR3: TGTGCCACCAGTGATAGCCAGGGAACAGATACGCAGTATTTT.

CDR3 in DNA: TGTGCCAGCAGCTTAGGAGGCAGCTCAAACACCGGGGAGCTGTTTTTT. Amino acids: CASSLGGSSNTGELFF. J is TRBJ2-2 and V is TRBV11-3; D is uncertain. The CDR3 is made up of 16 amino acids. Trimming took 1 base from V and 2 from J, leaving 11 bases between them. Germline CDR1 reads SGHNT; CDR2 reads YENEEA.